Shown below are 28 T cell receptor beta chains from a single sample sequenced in a study of blood T cell repertoires in COVID-19. Sequencing was performed with immunoSEQ multiplex PCR; in TCRdb, only in-frame clones are kept and a portion is missing. Of over 150,000 clones in the sample, roughly 90% were seen once. Source material: peripheral blood. The receptors were gathered from a man in his fifties with COVID-19, enrolled during active disease.

V usage is TRBV7-6 and J usage is TRBJ2-1, with 14 bases matching TRBD2. V lost 8 bases, J lost 8 bases, and 8 bases stayed unmatched. The CDR3 totals 15 residues. Germline assignment: CDR1 SGHVS and CDR2 FNYEAQ. CDR3 in amino acids: CASSRLAGGSDEQFF. In nucleotides, the CDR3 is TGTGCCAGCTCGCGACTAGCGGGGGGGAGTGATGAGCAGTTCTTC.

The chain combines TRBV30 with TRBJ2-7; D not resolved. Germline V lookup: CDR1 GTSNPN, CDR2 SVGIG (reference sequence). This CDR3 contains 11 residues. CDR3 in amino acids: CACSQRYEQYF. Written as DNA, the CDR3 is TGTGCTTGTTCTCAGAGGTACGAGCAGTACTTC. Supplemented by reference TRBV30 and TRBJ2-7, the full variable domain reads SQTIHQWPATLVQPVGSPLSLECTVEGTSNPNLYWYRQAAGRGLQLLFYSVGIGQISSEVPQNLSASRPQDRQFILSSKKLLLSDSGFYLCACSQRYEQYFGPGTRLTVT.

The J gene is TRBJ2-7, the V gene TRBV5-6; 7 bases map to TRBD1. V lost 2 bases, J lost 2 bases, and 1 base stayed unmatched. CDR1 and CDR2 (germline): SGHDT, YYEEEE. The CDR3 extends over 13 amino acids. Here the CDR3 DNA reads TGTGCCAGCAGCTTAGACAGGGCCTACGAGCAGTACTTC. Translating gives CASSLDRAYEQYF.

This clone was recorded only once. The chain combines TRBV7-8 with TRBJ2-2; maybe TRBD2 (7 bases). V shed 4 bases and J shed 1 base, with 19 bases lying between them. The CDR3 loop spans 18 amino acids. Germline CDR1 and CDR2: SGHVS and FQNEAQ. In DNA, the CDR3 is TGTGCCAGCAGCTGGGGGCCGAGCGGGATGTTGAACACCGGGGAGCTGTTTTTT. It encodes CASSWGPSGMLNTGELFF.

The V gene is TRBV12-3 or TRBV12-4, the J gene TRBJ2-1; D is undetermined. The CDR3 runs 13 residues. V lost 3 bases and J lost 13, with 16 bases in between. The CDR3 loop is CASSLPPGERQFF. The CDR3 nucleotides are TGTGCCAGCAGTTTGCCCCCTGGAGAACGTCAGTTCTTC.

The V call is TRBV15, the J call TRBJ2-1; D possibly corresponds to TRBD1 (6 bases). V was pared by 0 bases and J by 6 bases, with 12 bases between. There are 15 residues in the CDR3. Germline CDR1 and CDR2: LNHNV and YYDKDF (reference sequence). CDR3 loop: CATSREGGFSNEQFF. The CDR3 nucleotides are TGTGCCACCAGCAGAGAAGGGGGTTTTAGCAATGAGCAGTTCTTC. The full variable domain, with the rest looked up from reference TRBV15 and TRBJ2-1, is DAMVIQNPRYQVTQFGKPVTLSCSQTLNHNVMYWYQQKSSQAPKLLFHYYDKDFNNEADTPDNFQSRRPNTSFCFLDIRSPGLGDTAMYLCATSREGGFSNEQFFGPGTRLTVL.

The chain recombines TRBV5-1 with TRBJ2-2, with 7 bases matching TRBD1. Germline CDR1 SGHRS, CDR2 YFSETQ. The CDR3 spans 14 residues. Trimming at V came to 5 bases and at J to 4 bases, leaving 5 bases not matched to a gene. As DNA, the CDR3 is TGCGCCAGCAGGCGTGCAGGGGGCACCGGGGAGCTGTTTTTT. It is translated as CASRRAGGTGELFF. Looking up the rest from reference TRBV5-1 and TRBJ2-2 gives the full variable domain: KAGVTQTPRYLIKTRGQQVTLSCSPISGHRSVSWYQQTPGQGLQFLFEYFSETQRNKGNFPGRFSGRQFSNSRSEMNVSTLELGDSALYLCASRRAGGTGELFFGEGSRLTVL.

The chain joins TRBV19 to TRBJ2-7, with a possible D match to TRBD2 (7 bases). The germline V gene encodes CDR1 LNHDA and CDR2 SQIVND (reference sequence). This CDR3 spans 16 amino acids. V lost 4 bases to trimming and J lost 4 bases, with 20 bases between them. The CDR3, as DNA: TGTGCCAGTAGTAAAGGGACAAGCCGGGGAGGGTACGAGCAGTACTTC. This gives the protein CASSKGTSRGGYEQYF.

The chain links TRBV7-2 to TRBJ2-5, with a tentative D call TRBD2 (5 bases). The CDR3 totals 16 residues. CDR1 is SGHTA and CDR2 is FQGNSA in the germline V gene. Trimming left V 5 bases short and J 0 bases short, with 16 bases between. CDR3 sequence: CASSPTPPGNQETQYF. The CDR3 DNA sequence: TGTGCCAGCAGCCCCACCCCCCCGGGGAACCAAGAGACCCAGTACTTC.

This chain uses TRBV12-1 with TRBJ2-7; the D call in the table, TRBD1, was not verified against the DNA. TRBV12-1 is a listed pseudogene. This CDR3 spans 19 amino acids. The CDR3 nucleotides read TGTGCCAGCAGCTCCCAGGGGGGACAGGGGGCCCTAAACTCCTACGAGCAGTACTTC. Translated, it gives CASSSQGGQGALNSYEQYF.

As DNA, the CDR3 is TGTGCCAGCAGCCTGAGTGACACGTCCTACGAGCAGTACTTC. It codes for CASSLSDTSYEQYF. The chain links TRBV7-2 to TRBJ2-7, with D uncertain. V lost 5 bases, J lost 1 base, and 12 bases lay in between. Germline V gene sequence: CDR1 SGHTA, CDR2 FQGNSA. This CDR3 has 14 residues.

The gene calls are TRBV2 and TRBJ2-7; D is unclear. The V gene lost 0 bases and the J gene lost 4 bases, with 4 bases spanning the gap. This CDR3 region has 12 residues. Germline assignment: CDR1 SNHLY and CDR2 FYNNEI. The CDR3 DNA sequence: TGTGCCAGCAGTGAAGCGCAGTACGAGCAGTACTTC. Encoded protein: CASSEAQYEQYF.

The rearrangement links TRBV7-9 to TRBJ1-1, with TRBD1 matching over 9 bases. Trimming removed 4 bases from V and 3 bases from J; junction bases left unmatched: 6. The CDR3 extends over 15 amino acids. Germline V gene data show CDR1 as SEHNR and CDR2 as FQNEAQ (reference sequence). CDR3 residues: CASSSGTGSDTEAFF. The DNA for the CDR3 is TGTGCCAGCAGCTCCGGGACAGGGAGTGACACTGAAGCTTTCTTT.

This clone has a handful of counts. This chain connects TRBV9 to TRBJ1-4; D gene ambiguous. Germline V gene lookup returns CDR1 SGDLS and CDR2 YYNGEE. The CDR3 totals 14 residues. V dropped 0 bases and J dropped 6 bases, with 9 bases sitting between them. The CDR3 coding sequence is TGTGCCAGCAGCGTAGGAGTAGACTATGAAAAACTGTTTTTT. Translating it yields CASSVGVDYEKLFF.

The V call is TRBV30, the J call TRBJ2-5; TRBD2 is a possible D gene (7 bases). Trimming left V 3 bases short and J 2 bases short, with 13 bases between. CDR3 length equals 14 residues. Germline V gene lookup returns CDR1 GTSNPN and CDR2 SVGIG (reference sequence). Written as DNA, the CDR3 is TGTGCCTGGAGCATGGGAGGGGGGCAAGAGACCCAGTACTTC. Translation gives CAWSMGGGQETQYF. Variable domain in full (rest from reference TRBV30 and TRBJ2-5): SQTIHQWPATLVQPVGSPLSLECTVEGTSNPNLYWYRQAAGRGLQLLFYSVGIGQISSEVPQNLSASRPQDRQFILSSKKLLLSDSGFYLCAWSMGGGQETQYFGPGTRLLVL.

The J gene is TRBJ1-1, the V gene TRBV10-3; possibly TRBD1 for D (6 bases). Germline loops: CDR1 ENHRY, CDR2 SYGVKD. This CDR3 is built from 16 residues. V lost 3 bases, J lost 3 bases, and 17 bases lay in between. CDR3 in amino acids: CAISEWGKKGDTEAFF. The DNA of the CDR3 is TGTGCCATCAGTGAATGGGGGAAGAAGGGGGACACTGAAGCTTTCTTT.

The V call is TRBV30, the J call TRBJ2-7; 9 positions agree with TRBD2. CDR1 and CDR2 (germline): GTSNPN, SVGIG (reference sequence). The CDR3 loop spans 14 amino acids. Unmatched junction bases numbered 4, after V lost 2 bases and J lost 2 bases. For the CDR3, the DNA is TGTGCCTGGAGTTTTGGCGGGGGGGCCTACGAGCAGTACTTC. Translating gives CAWSFGGGAYEQYF.

This chain connects TRBV11-1 to TRBJ2-3; 8 positions match TRBD1. Per the germline V gene, CDR1 is SGHAT and CDR2 is FQDESV (reference sequence). CDR3 length: 15 amino acids. V dropped 4 bases and J dropped 6; count of bases not matched to a gene: 9. The chain's CDR3 is CASSSGTGPSDTQYF. The CDR3 DNA reads TGTGCCAGCAGCTCCGGGACAGGTCCCAGTGATACGCAGTATTTT.

V is TRBV29-1 and J is TRBJ1-1, with D maybe TRBD1 (6 bases). V was pared by 8 bases and J by 1 base, with 11 bases between. Germline CDR1 and CDR2: SQVTM and ANQGSEA. This CDR3 is 12 amino acids long. The CDR3 protein is CSSGQTNTEAFF. The DNA of the CDR3 is TGCAGCTCCGGACAGACGAACACTGAAGCTTTCTTT.

The V call is TRBV9, the J call TRBJ2-3, with TRBD2 matching 10 bases. In germline, CDR1 is SGDLS, CDR2 YYNGEE. The J segment lost 0 bases and the V segment lost 0 bases, leaving 4 bases of the junction unmatched. The CDR3 extends over 17 amino acids. CDR3 region: CASSVGASGGSTDTQYF. DNA of the CDR3: TGTGCCAGCAGCGTAGGTGCTAGCGGGGGAAGCACAGATACGCAGTATTTT.

This clone was found a few times. This chain joins TRBV12-5 and TRBJ1-1, with 10 bases matching TRBD1. Germline loops: CDR1 LGHNT, CDR2 FRNRAP. The CDR3 has 21 residues. V trimming: 3 bases; J trimming: 3 bases; junction bases outside the gene matches: 22. CDR3 nucleotides: TGTGCTAGTGGTTTCATACCATTGCCATTGACAGGGGGCGTTCTTCACACTGAAGCTTTCTTT. Translating gives CASGFIPLPLTGGVLHTEAFF.

The chain joins TRBV15 to TRBJ1-5; D is possibly TRBD1 (5 bases). There are 15 residues in the CDR3. Between the trimmed V and J ends, which lost 2 bases and 2 bases, there was a span of 10 bases. Germline V gene sequence: CDR1 LNHNV, CDR2 YYDKDF (reference sequence). CDR3 loop: CATSRTLQGNQPQHF. CDR3 bases: TGTGCCACCAGCAGAACCCTACAGGGCAATCAGCCCCAGCATTTT.

The gene calls are TRBV5-1 and TRBJ2-2, with D possibly matching TRBD2 (5 bases). The germline gives CDR1 SGHRS, CDR2 YFSETQ. The CDR3 consists of 14 residues. V was trimmed by 4 bases and J by 3 bases, leaving 10 bases between them. The CDR3 nucleotides read TGCGCCAGCAGCATCCGGGAATACACCGGGGAGCTGTTTTTT. Protein: CASSIREYTGELFF.

The chain carries TRBV9 and TRBJ2-3; D might be TRBD2 (6 bases). Germline V gene data show CDR1 as SGDLS and CDR2 as YYNGEE. The V gene lost 4 bases and the J gene lost 6 bases, with 21 bases spanning the gap. CDR3 size: 16 residues. This CDR3 reads CASSPAGLAGLDTQYF. The CDR3 coding sequence is TGTGCCAGCAGCCCCGCGGGACTGGCGGGTCTGGATACGCAGTATTTT. Filled out from reference TRBV9 and TRBJ2-3, the complete variable domain reads DSGVTQTPKHLITATGQRVTLRCSPRSGDLSVYWYQQSLDQGLQFLIQYYNGEERAKGNILERFSAQQFPDLHSELNLSSLELGDSALYFCASSPAGLAGLDTQYFGPGTRLTVL.

V usage is TRBV5-1 and J usage is TRBJ1-1; D perhaps matches TRBD1 (5 bases). The germline gives CDR1 SGHRS, CDR2 YFSETQ. The CDR3 runs 11 residues. V lost 5 bases and J 8 bases, leaving 10 bases between the germline ends. The CDR3 nucleotides read TGCGCCAGCAGAGGAGGGGACGAAGCTTTCTTT. Translated: CASRGGDEAFF.

This clone occurred a few times. The V call is TRBV7-8, the J call TRBJ2-3; 12 nucleotides line up with TRBD2. J lost 6 bases, V lost 5 bases, and 9 bases had no gene match. The CDR3 loop spans 16 amino acids. Per germline, CDR1 SGHVS and CDR2 FQNEAQ. CDR3 in amino acids: CASSVQTSGGADTQYF. DNA for the CDR3: TGTGCCAGCAGCGTGCAGACTAGCGGGGGTGCGGATACGCAGTATTTT.

Written as DNA, the CDR3 is TGTGCCAGCAGTTTTTCCGGGACAGGGGGTTGGAAAGGCTACACCTTC. Residues: CASSFSGTGGWKGYTF. The J gene is TRBJ1-2, the V gene TRBV28; 11 nucleotides line up with TRBD1. V was clipped by 3 bases and J by 8 bases; unmatched bases: 11. CDR1 and CDR2 from the germline V gene are MDHEN and SYDVKM. This CDR3 has 16 residues.

The chain joins TRBV6-2 or TRBV6-3 to TRBJ1-3, with D possibly TRBD1 on 5 matching bases. V lost 5 bases and J lost 2, with 25 bases in between. Germline V gene lookup returns CDR1 MNHEY and CDR2 SVGEGT. CDR3 size: 19 residues. The DNA of the CDR3 is TGTGCCAGCAGTCAGACCAATCCGACAGTTCTCTGGGCTGGAAACACCATATATTTT. As protein: CASSQTNPTVLWAGNTIYF.